This record looks at one TCR beta chain sequence and its context. This specimen comes from a study of blood T cell repertoires in COVID-19. Study as a whole: Samples representing acute and convalescent COVID-19 were sourced from the United States, Italy and Spain. T cells, B-cell-depleted T cells, or PBMCs supplied cDNA or gDNA.

Germline values: CDR1 MNHNS, CDR2 SASEGT. CDR3 length equals 14 residues. The V end lost 2 bases, the J end lost 4 bases, and 11 bases lay between the germline ends. Authors' methods: Nucleated cell number was recorded as an estimate derived from reference gene primer amplification. The assay was immunoSEQ multiplex PCR, and TCRdb's table has in-frame clones only and misses some. That table gives V, J and clone size, and the DNA gave D and trimming. Of approximately 75,000 clones in the sample, under 80% were seen once. Sequencing was done on a sample of peripheral blood. This receptor was identified in a woman aged 80 or over with active or convalescent COVID-19. This chain connects TRBV6-1 to TRBJ1-2; possibly TRBD1 for D (6 bases). CDR3 sequence: CASSERGASYGYTF. The CDR3 nucleotides are TGTGCCAGCAGTGAACGGGGGGCGAGCTATGGCTACACCTTC.